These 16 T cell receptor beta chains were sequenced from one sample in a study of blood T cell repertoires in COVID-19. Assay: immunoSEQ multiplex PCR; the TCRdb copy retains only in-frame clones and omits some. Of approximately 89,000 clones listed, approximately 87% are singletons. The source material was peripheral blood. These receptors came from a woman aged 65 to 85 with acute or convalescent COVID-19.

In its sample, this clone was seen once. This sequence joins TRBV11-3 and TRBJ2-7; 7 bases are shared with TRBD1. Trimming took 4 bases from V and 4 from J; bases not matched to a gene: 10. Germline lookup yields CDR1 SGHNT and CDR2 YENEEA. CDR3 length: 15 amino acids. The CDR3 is CASSSGRDREYEQYV. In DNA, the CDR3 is TGTGCCAGCAGCTCCGGACGGGACAGAGAATACGAGCAGTACGTC.

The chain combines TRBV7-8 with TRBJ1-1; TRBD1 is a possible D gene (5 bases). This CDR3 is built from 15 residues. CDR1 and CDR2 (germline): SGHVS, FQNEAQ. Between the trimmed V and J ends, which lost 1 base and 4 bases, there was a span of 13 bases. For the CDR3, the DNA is TGTGCCAGCAGCTTAGGGGGCGCGGGGCGCACTGAAGCTTTCTTT. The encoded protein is CASSLGGAGRTEAFF.

CDR3 region: CASSSRAQGAPYEQYV. The CDR3 bases are TGTGCCAGCAGCTCGAGGGCCCAGGGGGCGCCCTACGAGCAGTACGTC. V and J are TRBV13 and TRBJ2-7; 8 nucleotides match TRBD1. V shed 4 bases, J shed 2 bases, and the junction held 10 bases outside the gene matches. The CDR3 is 16 residues long. The germline gives CDR1 PRHDT, CDR2 FYEKMQ (reference sequence).

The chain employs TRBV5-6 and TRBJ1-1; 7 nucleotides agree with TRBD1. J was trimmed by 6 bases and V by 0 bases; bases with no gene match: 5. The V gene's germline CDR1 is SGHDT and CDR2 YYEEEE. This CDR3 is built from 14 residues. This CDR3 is CASSLGTGGAEAFF. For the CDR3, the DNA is TGTGCCAGCAGCTTGGGGACAGGAGGCGCTGAAGCTTTCTTT. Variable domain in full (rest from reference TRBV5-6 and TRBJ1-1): DAGVTQSPTHLIKTRGQQVTLRCSPKSGHDTVSWYQQALGQGPQFIFQYYEEEERQRGNFPDRFSGHQFPNYSSELNVNALLLGDSALYLCASSLGTGGAEAFFGQGTRLTVV.

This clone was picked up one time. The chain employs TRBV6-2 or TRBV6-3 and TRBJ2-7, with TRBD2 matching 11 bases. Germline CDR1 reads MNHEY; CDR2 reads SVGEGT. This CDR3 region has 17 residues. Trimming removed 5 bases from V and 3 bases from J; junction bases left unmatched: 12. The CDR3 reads CASSKHSGLADIYEQYV. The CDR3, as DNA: TGTGCCAGCAGTAAACATTCGGGACTAGCGGACATCTACGAGCAGTACGTC.

For the CDR3, the DNA is TGCAGCGTCCCGACAGGGATGAACACTGAAGCTTTCTTT. This gives the protein CSVPTGMNTEAFF. V is TRBV29-1 and J is TRBJ1-1; 7 positions match TRBD1. The germline CDR1 and CDR2 sequences are SQVTM and ANQGSEA. This CDR3 region has 13 residues. The junction had 4 bases not matched to a gene; V was cut back by 6 bases and J by 0 bases.

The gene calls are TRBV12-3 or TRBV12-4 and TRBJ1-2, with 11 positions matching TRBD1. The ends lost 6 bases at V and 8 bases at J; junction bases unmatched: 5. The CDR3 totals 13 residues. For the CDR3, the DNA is TGTGCCAGCAGGGACAGGGGGCGTTGGGGCTACACCTTC. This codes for CASRDRGRWGYTF.

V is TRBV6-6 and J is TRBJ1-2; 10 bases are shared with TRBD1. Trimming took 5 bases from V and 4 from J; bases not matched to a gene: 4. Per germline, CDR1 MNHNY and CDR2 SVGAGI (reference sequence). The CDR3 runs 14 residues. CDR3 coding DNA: TGTGCCAGCAGTGCGGGACAGGGGCCCTATGGCTACACCTTC. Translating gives CASSAGQGPYGYTF.

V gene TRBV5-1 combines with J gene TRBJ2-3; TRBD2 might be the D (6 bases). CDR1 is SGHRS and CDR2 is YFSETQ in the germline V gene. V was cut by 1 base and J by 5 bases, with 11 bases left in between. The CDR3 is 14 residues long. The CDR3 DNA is TGCGCCAGCAGCTTGTACGGGAGTAGAGATACGCAGTATTTT. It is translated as CASSLYGSRDTQYF.

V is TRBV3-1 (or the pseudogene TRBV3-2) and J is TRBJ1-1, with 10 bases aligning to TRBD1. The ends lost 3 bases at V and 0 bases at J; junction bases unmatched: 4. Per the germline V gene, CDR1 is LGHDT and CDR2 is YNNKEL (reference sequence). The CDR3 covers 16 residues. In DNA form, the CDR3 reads TGTGCCAGCAGCCACTGGGACAGGGGTATGAACACTGAAGCTTTCTTT. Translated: CASSHWDRGMNTEAFF.

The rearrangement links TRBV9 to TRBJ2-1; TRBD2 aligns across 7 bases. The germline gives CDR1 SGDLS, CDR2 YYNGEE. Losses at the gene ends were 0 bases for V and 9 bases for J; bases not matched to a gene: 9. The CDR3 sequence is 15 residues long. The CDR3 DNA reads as TGTGCCAGCAGCGTAGATTTGCGGGAGTCCGGTGAGCAGTTCTTC. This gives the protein CASSVDLRESGEQFF.

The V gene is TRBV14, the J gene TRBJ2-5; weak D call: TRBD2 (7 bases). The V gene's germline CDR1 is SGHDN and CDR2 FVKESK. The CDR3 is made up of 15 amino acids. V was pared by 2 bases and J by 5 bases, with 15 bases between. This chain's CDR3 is CASSQSLGGVETQYF. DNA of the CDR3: TGTGCCAGCAGCCAATCCTTAGGGGGGGTCGAGACCCAGTACTTC.

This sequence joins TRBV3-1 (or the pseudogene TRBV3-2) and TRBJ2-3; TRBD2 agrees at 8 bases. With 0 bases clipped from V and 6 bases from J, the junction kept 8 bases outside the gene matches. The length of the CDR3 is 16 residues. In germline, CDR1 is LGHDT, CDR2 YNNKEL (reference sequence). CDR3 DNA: TGTGCCAGCAGCCAAGATGGGACTAGGCGTTCCGATACGCAGTATTTT. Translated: CASSQDGTRRSDTQYF.

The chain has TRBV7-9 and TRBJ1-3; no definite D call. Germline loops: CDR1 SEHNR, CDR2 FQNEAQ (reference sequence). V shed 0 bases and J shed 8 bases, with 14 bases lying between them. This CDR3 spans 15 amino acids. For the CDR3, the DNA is TGTGCCAGCAGCTTAGCAGAGCATTTTTTGTACACCATATATTTT. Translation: CASSLAEHFLYTIYF.

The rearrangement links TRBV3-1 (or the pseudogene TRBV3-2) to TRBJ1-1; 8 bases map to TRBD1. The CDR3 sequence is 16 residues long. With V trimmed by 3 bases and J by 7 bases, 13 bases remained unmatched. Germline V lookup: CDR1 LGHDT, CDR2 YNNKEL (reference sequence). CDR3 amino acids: CASSHPVVQGAVEAFF. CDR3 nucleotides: TGTGCCAGCAGCCACCCCGTGGTTCAGGGGGCTGTTGAAGCTTTCTTT.

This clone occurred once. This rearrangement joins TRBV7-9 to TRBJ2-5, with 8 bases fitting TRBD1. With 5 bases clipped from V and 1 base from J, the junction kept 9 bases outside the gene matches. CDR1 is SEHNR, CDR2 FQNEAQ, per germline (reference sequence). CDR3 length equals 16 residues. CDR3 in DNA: TGTGCCAGCAGCGGGAGGACAGGGTCGGGCCAAGAGACCCAGTACTTC. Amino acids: CASSGRTGSGQETQYF.